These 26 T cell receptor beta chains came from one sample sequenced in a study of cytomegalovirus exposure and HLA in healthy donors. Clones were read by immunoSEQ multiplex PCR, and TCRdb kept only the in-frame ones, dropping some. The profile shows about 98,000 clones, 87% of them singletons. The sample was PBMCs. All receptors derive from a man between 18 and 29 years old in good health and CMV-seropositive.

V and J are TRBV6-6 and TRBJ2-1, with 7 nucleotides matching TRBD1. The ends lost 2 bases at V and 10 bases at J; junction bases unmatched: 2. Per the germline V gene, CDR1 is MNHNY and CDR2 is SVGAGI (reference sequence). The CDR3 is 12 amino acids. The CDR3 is CASSYPDREQFF. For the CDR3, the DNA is TGTGCCAGCAGTTACCCGGACAGGGAGCAGTTCTTC.

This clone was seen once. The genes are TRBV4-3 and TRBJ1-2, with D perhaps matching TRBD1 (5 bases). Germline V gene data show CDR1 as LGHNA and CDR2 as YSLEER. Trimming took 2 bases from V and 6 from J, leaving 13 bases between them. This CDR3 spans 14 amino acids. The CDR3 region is CASSQTGGFNGYTF. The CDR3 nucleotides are TGCGCCAGCAGCCAAACGGGGGGGTTTAATGGCTACACCTTC.

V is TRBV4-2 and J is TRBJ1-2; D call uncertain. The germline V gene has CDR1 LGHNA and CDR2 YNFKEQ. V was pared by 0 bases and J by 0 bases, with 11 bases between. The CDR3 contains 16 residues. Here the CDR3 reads CASSQDGLMTNYGYTF. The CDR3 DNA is TGTGCCAGCAGCCAAGATGGCCTGATGACTAACTATGGCTACACCTTC.

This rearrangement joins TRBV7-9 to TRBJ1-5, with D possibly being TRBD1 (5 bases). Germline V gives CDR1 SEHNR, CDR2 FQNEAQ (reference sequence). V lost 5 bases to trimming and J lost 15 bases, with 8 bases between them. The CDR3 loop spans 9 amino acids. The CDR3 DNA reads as TGTGCCAGCAGCCCAAGGGGGCATTTT. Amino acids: CASSPRGHF. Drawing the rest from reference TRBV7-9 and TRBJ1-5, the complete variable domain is DTGVSQNPRHKITKRGQNVTFRCDPISEHNRLYWYRQTLGQGPEFLTYFQNEAQLEKSRLLSDRFSAERPKGSFSTLEIQRTEQGDSAMYLCASSPRGHFGDGTRLSIL.

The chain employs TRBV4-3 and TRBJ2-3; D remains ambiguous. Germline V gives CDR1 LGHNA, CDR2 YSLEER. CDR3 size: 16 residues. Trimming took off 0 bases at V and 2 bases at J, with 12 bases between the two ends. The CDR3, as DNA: TGCGCCAGCAGCCAAGATACTGGCGGTACCACAGATACGCAGTATTTT. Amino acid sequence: CASSQDTGGTTDTQYF.

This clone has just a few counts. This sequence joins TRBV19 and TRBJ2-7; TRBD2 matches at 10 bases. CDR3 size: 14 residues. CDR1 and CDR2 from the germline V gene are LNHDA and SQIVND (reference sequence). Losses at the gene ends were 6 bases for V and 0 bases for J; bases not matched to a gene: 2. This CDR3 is CASRSSGGSYEQYF. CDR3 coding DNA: TGTGCCAGTAGATCTAGCGGGGGCTCCTACGAGCAGTACTTC. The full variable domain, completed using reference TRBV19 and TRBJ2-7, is DGGITQSPKYLFRKEGQNVTLSCEQNLNHDAMYWYRQDPGQGLRLIYYSQIVNDFQKGDIAEGYSVSREKKESFPLTVTSAQKNPTAFYLCASRSSGGSYEQYFGPGTRLTVT.

CDR3 loop: CASSFGGTGGQGEAFF. CDR3 bases: TGTGCCAGCAGTTTCGGGGGGACAGGGGGCCAGGGTGAAGCTTTCTTT. The chain links TRBV7-9 to TRBJ1-1; TRBD1 agrees at 12 bases. This CDR3 region has 16 residues. J gave up 7 bases and V 6 bases, and 12 bases lay outside the gene matches. Germline loops: CDR1 SEHNR, CDR2 FQNEAQ (reference sequence).

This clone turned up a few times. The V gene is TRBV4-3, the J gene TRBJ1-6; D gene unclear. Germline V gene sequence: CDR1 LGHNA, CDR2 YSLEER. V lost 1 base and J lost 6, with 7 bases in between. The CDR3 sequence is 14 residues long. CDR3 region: CASSQGRGNSPLHF. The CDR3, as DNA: TGCGCCAGCAGCCAAGGTCGGGGTAATTCACCCCTCCACTTT.

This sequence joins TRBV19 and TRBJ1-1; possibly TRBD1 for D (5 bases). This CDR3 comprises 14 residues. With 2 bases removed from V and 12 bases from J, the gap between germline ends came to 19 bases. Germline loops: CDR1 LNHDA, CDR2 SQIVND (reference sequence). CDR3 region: CASSINYAGGKPFF. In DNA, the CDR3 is TGTGCCAGTAGTATAAACTATGCGGGGGGTAAACCTTTCTTT.

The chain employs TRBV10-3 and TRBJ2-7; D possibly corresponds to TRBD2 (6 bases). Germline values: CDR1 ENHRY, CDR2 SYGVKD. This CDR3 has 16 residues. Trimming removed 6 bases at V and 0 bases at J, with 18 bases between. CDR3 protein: CAISGGVGRNSYEQYF. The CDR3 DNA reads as TGTGCCATCAGCGGGGGAGTAGGACGGAACTCCTACGAGCAGTACTTC.

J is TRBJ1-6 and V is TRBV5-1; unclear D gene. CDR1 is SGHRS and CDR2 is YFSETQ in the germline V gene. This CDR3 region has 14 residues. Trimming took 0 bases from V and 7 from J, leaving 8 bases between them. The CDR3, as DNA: TGCGCCAGCAGCTTGGGGCAGACAAATTCACCCCTCCACTTT. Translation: CASSLGQTNSPLHF.

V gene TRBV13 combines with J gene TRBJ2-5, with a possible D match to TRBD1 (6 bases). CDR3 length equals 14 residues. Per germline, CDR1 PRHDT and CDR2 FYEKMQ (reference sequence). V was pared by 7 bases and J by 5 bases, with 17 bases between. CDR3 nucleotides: TGTGCCAGCACCTCACGAGGGGGTAAGGAGACCCAGTACTTC. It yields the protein CASTSRGGKETQYF.

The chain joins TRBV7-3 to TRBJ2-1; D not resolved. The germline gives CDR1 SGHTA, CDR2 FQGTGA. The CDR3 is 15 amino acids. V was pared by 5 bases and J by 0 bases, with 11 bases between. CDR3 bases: TGTGCCAGCAGCGCGAATCCTACCTCCTACAATGAGCAGTTCTTC. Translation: CASSANPTSYNEQFF.

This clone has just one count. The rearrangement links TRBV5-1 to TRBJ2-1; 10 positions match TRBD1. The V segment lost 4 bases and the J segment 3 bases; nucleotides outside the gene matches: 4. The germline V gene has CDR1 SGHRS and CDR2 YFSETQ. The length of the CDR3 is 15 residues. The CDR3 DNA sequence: TGCGCCAGCAGCAAGGACAGGGGGAACTACAATGAGCAGTTCTTC. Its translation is CASSKDRGNYNEQFF.

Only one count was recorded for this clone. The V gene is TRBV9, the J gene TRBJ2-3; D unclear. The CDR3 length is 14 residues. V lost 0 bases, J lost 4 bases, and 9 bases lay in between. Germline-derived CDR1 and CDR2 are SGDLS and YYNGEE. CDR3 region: CASSVGAQADTQYF. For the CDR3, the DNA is TGTGCCAGCAGCGTAGGTGCCCAGGCAGATACGCAGTATTTT.

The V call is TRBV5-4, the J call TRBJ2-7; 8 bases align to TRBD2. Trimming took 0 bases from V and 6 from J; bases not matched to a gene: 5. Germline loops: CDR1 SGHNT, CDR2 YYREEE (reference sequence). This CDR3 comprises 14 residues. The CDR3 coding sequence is TGTGCCAGCAGCTTGGCCGGGGGGGTTGGCGAGCAGTACTTC. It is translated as CASSLAGGVGEQYF. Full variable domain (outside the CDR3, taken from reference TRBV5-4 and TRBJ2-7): ETGVTQSPTHLIKTRGQQVTLRCSSQSGHNTVSWYQQALGQGPQFIFQYYREEENGRGNFPPRFSGLQFPNYSSELNVNALELDDSALYLCASSLAGGVGEQYFGPGTRLTVT.

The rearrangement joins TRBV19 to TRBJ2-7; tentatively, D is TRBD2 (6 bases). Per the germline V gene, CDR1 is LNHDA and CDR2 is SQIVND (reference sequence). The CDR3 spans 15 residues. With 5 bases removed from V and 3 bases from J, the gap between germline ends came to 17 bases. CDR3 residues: CASSGHGGWGYEQYF. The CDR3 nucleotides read TGTGCCAGTAGTGGACACGGGGGATGGGGCTACGAGCAGTACTTC.

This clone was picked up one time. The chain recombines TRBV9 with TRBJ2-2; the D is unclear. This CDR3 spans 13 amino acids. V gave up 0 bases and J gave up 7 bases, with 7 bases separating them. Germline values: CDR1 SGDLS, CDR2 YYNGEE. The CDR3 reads CASSVGRSGELFF. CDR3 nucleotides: TGTGCCAGCAGCGTAGGTAGGAGCGGGGAGCTGTTTTTT.

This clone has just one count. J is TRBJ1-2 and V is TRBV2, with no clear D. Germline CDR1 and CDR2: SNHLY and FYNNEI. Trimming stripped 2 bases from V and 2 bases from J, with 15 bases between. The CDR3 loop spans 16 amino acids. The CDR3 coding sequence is TGTGCCAGCAGTGAATATGGGTCAGGTGGGAACTATGGCTACACCTTC. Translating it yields CASSEYGSGGNYGYTF.

The DNA of the CDR3 is TGTGCCAGTAGTATAGATGCAGCCCGCGGGGGACTTTACGAGCAGTACTTC. Encoded protein: CASSIDAARGGLYEQYF. The chain carries TRBV19 and TRBJ2-7; 7 positions match TRBD2. CDR3 length: 17 amino acids. J gave up 4 bases and V 0 bases, and 12 bases lay outside the gene matches. From germline, CDR1 is LNHDA and CDR2 SQIVND (reference sequence). The complete variable domain, with remaining parts taken from reference TRBV19 and TRBJ2-7, reads DGGITQSPKYLFRKEGQNVTLSCEQNLNHDAMYWYRQDPGQGLRLIYYSQIVNDFQKGDIAEGYSVSREKKESFPLTVTSAQKNPTAFYLCASSIDAARGGLYEQYFGPGTRLTVT.

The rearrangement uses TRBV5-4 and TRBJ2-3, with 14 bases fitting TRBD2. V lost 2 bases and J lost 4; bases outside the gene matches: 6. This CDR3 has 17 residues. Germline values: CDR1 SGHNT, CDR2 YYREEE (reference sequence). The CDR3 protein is CASSFRLAGGAADTQYF. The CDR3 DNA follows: TGTGCCAGCAGCTTCAGACTAGCGGGGGGGGCGGCAGATACGCAGTATTTT.

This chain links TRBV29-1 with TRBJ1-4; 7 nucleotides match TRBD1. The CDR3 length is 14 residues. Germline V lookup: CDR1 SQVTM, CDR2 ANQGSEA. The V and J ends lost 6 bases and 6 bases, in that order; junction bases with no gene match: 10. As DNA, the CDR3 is TGCAGCGTGGTATGGACAGGCGGTGATGAAAAACTGTTTTTT. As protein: CSVVWTGGDEKLFF.

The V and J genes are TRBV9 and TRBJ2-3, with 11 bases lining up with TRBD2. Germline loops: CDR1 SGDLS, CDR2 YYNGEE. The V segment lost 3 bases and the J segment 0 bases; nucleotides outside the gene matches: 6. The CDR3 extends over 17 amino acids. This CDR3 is CASSARGTSGSTDTQYF. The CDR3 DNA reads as TGTGCCAGCAGCGCACGGGGGACTAGCGGAAGCACAGATACGCAGTATTTT.

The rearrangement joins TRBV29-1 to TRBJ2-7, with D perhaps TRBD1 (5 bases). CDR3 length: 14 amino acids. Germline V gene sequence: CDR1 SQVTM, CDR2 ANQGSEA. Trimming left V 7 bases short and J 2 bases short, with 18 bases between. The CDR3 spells CSGRQPDYPYEQYF. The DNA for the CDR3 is TGCAGCGGCCGACAGCCCGATTACCCCTACGAGCAGTACTTC.

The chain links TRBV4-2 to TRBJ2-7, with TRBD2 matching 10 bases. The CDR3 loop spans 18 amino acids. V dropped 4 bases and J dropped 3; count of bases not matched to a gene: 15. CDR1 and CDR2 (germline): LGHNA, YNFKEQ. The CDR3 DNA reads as TGTGCCAGCAGCCCCAGACCCCCTGGACTAGCGGAGAACTACGAGCAGTACTTC. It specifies CASSPRPPGLAENYEQYF.

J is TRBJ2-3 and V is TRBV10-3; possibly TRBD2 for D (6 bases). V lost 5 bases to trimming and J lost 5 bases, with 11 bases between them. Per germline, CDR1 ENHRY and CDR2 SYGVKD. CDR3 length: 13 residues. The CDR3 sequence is CAISLAEEDTQYF. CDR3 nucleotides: TGTGCCATCAGTTTAGCGGAGGAAGATACGCAGTATTTT.